Listed here are 20 T cell receptor beta chains from one sample, sequenced in a study of OX40 agonist ivuxolimab in advanced cancers. Profiled with immunoSEQ multiplex PCR; TCRdb holds only in-frame clones, not every one. This sample has under 45,000 clones, with over 60% found just once. Source: CD4+ or CD8+ T cells sorted from blood, taken in a trial of the OX40 agonist ivuxolimab. The receptors shown here come from an adult with an advanced solid tumor such as melanoma, head and neck, liver or kidney cancer.

This sequence joins TRBV10-3 and TRBJ2-7; D gene unclear. The CDR3 is 15 amino acids. Trimming removed 2 bases from V and 5 bases from J, with 16 bases in between. The germline V gene encodes CDR1 ENHRY and CDR2 SYGVKD. The CDR3 DNA reads TGTGCCATCAGTGAGAACCCCCCGGGCAGCGACGAGCAGTACTTC. Protein: CAISENPPGSDEQYF.

The gene calls are TRBV6-5 and TRBJ2-7; D uncertain. V shed 6 bases and J shed 0 bases, with 9 bases lying between them. From germline, CDR1 is MNHEY and CDR2 SVGAGI. This CDR3 has 13 residues. CDR3 amino acids: CASRGRPSYEQYF. The CDR3 nucleotides are TGTGCCAGCAGAGGCCGGCCCTCCTACGAGCAGTACTTC.

The chain joins TRBV5-1 to TRBJ2-7, with a weak D call TRBD1 (6 bases). Germline-derived CDR1 and CDR2 are SGHRS and YFSETQ. V was shortened by 3 bases and J by 0 bases, with 13 bases between the two germline ends. CDR3 size: 15 residues. CDR3 nucleotides: TGCGCCAGCAGCTCCAGACAGGTTAGCTCCTACGAGCAGTACGTC. It specifies CASSSRQVSSYEQYV.

J is TRBJ1-1 and V is TRBV6-6; possibly TRBD1 for D (6 bases). CDR1 and CDR2 (germline): MNHNY, SVGAGI (reference sequence). V lost 4 bases, J lost 11 bases, and 20 bases lay in between. This CDR3 spans 14 amino acids. The CDR3 loop is CASSFRGASDGAFF. CDR3 in DNA: TGTGCCAGCAGTTTCCGGGGGGCATCGGATGGGGCTTTCTTT.

This clone came up a few times. The chain employs TRBV6-5 and TRBJ1-1; D is unclear. The V gene lost 5 bases and the J gene lost 5 bases, with 15 bases spanning the gap. Germline V gives CDR1 MNHEY, CDR2 SVGAGI. The CDR3 extends over 14 amino acids. CDR3 sequence: CASSRTGDRTEAFF. The CDR3 DNA follows: TGTGCCAGCAGTCGCACGGGAGATAGGACTGAAGCTTTCTTT.

There are a few counts of this clone. This sequence joins TRBV6-5 and TRBJ1-1; D gene unclear. The CDR3 is 13 residues long. Germline V gene lookup returns CDR1 MNHEY and CDR2 SVGAGI. Trimming pared 5 bases from V and 3 bases from J, leaving 10 bases between. In nucleotides, the CDR3 is TGTGCCAGCAGTCGAACGGTGGACACTGAAGCTTTCTTT. Translation gives CASSRTVDTEAFF.

This chain uses TRBV21-1 with TRBJ2-7; TRBD2, as called in the table, went unchecked against the DNA. TRBV21-1 is assigned pseudogene status. The CDR3 is made up of 13 amino acids. The CDR3 sequence is CASSSPPGIGQYV. The CDR3 nucleotides are TGTGCCAGCAGCTCCCCCCCCGGGATTGGGCAGTACGTC.

This sequence joins TRBV6-5 and TRBJ1-1, with unresolved D. Germline loops: CDR1 MNHEY, CDR2 SVGAGI. This CDR3 comprises 15 residues. V lost 0 bases and J 1 base, leaving 9 bases between the germline ends. CDR3 sequence reads: CASSYSTMRNTEAFF. The CDR3 DNA sequence: TGTGCCAGCAGTTACTCGACGATGCGGAACACTGAAGCTTTCTTT.

This chain links TRBV19 with TRBJ1-2, with 10 bases lining up with TRBD1. The germline CDR1 and CDR2 sequences are LNHDA and SQIVND (reference sequence). V was pared by 5 bases and J by 8 bases, with 5 bases of the junction left unmatched. This CDR3 has 13 amino acids. The CDR3 spells CASSSDRGQGYTF. Here the CDR3 DNA reads TGTGCCAGTAGTTCAGACAGGGGGCAAGGCTACACCTTC. The full variable domain, its missing parts supplied by reference TRBV19 and TRBJ1-2, is DGGITQSPKYLFRKEGQNVTLSCEQNLNHDAMYWYRQDPGQGLRLIYYSQIVNDFQKGDIAEGYSVSREKKESFPLTVTSAQKNPTAFYLCASSSDRGQGYTFGSGTRLTVV.

V and J are TRBV15 and TRBJ1-1; D is unclear. The CDR3 loop spans 13 amino acids. The germline V gene encodes CDR1 LNHNV and CDR2 YYDKDF (reference sequence). V gave up 0 bases and J gave up 8 bases, with 10 bases separating them. Written as DNA, the CDR3 is TGTGCCACCAGCAGAGATCCTGCAGGAGAAGCTTTCTTT. This gives the protein CATSRDPAGEAFF. Together with reference TRBV15 and TRBJ1-1, the CDR3 gives the full variable domain: DAMVIQNPRYQVTQFGKPVTLSCSQTLNHNVMYWYQQKSSQAPKLLFHYYDKDFNNEADTPDNFQSRRPNTSFCFLDIRSPGLGDTAMYLCATSRDPAGEAFFGQGTRLTVV.

The genes are TRBV5-1 and TRBJ2-3, with D uncertain. The CDR3 loop spans 14 amino acids. From germline, CDR1 is SGHRS and CDR2 YFSETQ. V lost 0 bases and J lost 0, with 5 bases in between. The DNA for the CDR3 is TGCGCCAGCAGCTTGGGAGGTAGCACAGATACGCAGTATTTT. Translated, it gives CASSLGGSTDTQYF.

This clone was counted only a few times. The junction shows a germline mismatch at one end, possibly a read error. The chain carries TRBV14 and TRBJ1-6; unclear D gene. The CDR3 contains 13 residues. Germline CDR1 and CDR2: SGHDN and FVKESK. In DNA, the CDR3 is TGTGCCAGCGGCCAAGAGTATAATTCACCCCTCCACTTT. Its protein is CASGQEYNSPLHF.

V and J are TRBV30 and TRBJ2-7, with 10 bases fitting TRBD1. The CDR3 consists of 12 residues. V lost 3 bases, J lost 10 bases, and 6 bases stayed unmatched. Germline assignment: CDR1 GTSNPN and CDR2 SVGIG (reference sequence). CDR3 DNA sequence: TGTGCCTGGAGCCCCGACAGGGGGCCCCAGTACTTC. Translation gives CAWSPDRGPQYF.

This rearrangement joins TRBV29-1 to TRBJ1-2; 7 bases agree with TRBD1. The CDR3 runs to 11 residues. The V and J ends lost 5 bases and 4 bases, in that order; junction bases with no gene match: 1. The germline CDR1 and CDR2 sequences are SQVTM and ANQGSEA. CDR3 protein: CSVRQGYGYTF. The CDR3, as DNA: TGCAGCGTTCGACAGGGCTATGGCTACACCTTC.

This clone was counted only a few times. Other DNA sequences in this specimen translate into the identical CDR3. The V call is TRBV28, the J call TRBJ1-3; D might be TRBD1 (5 bases). V lost 3 bases and J 4 bases, leaving 10 bases between the germline ends. The V gene's germline CDR1 is MDHEN and CDR2 SYDVKM. The CDR3 is 14 residues long. This CDR3 reads CASSLAGTGNTIYF. CDR3 coding DNA: TGTGCCAGCAGTTTGGCAGGGACGGGAAACACCATATATTTT.

The V gene is TRBV6-1, the J gene TRBJ2-7; D unresolved. Trimming removed 7 bases at V and 3 bases at J, with 19 bases between. Germline CDR1 MNHNS, CDR2 SASEGT. CDR3 length: 15 amino acids. This CDR3 reads CASTQDPGLHYEQYF. CDR3 nucleotides: TGTGCCAGCACCCAAGATCCCGGGCTTCACTACGAGCAGTACTTC.

The chain couples TRBV9 to TRBJ2-5, with 10 bases matching TRBD1. Germline-derived CDR1 and CDR2 are SGDLS and YYNGEE. The CDR3 length is 15 residues. The V segment lost 4 bases and the J segment 2 bases; nucleotides outside the gene matches: 5. As DNA, the CDR3 is TGTGCCAGCAGCATGGGACAGGGGAGGCAAGAGACCCAGTACTTC. Translated: CASSMGQGRQETQYF.

The V and J genes are TRBV7-2 and TRBJ2-4, with TRBD1 matching 8 bases. The germline CDR1 and CDR2 sequences are SGHTA and FQGNSA. J lost 5 bases, V lost 5 bases, and 8 bases had no gene match. The CDR3 has 15 amino acids. The CDR3 is CASSPVAGGQNIQYF. CDR3 DNA: TGTGCCAGCAGCCCCGTAGCAGGGGGCCAAAACATTCAGTACTTC.

As DNA, the CDR3 is TGTGCCAGCAGCTTAGCCCTTCGGGATGGCTACACCTTC. As protein: CASSLALRDGYTF. The chain uses TRBV7-2 and TRBJ1-2; no definite D call. The CDR3 is made up of 13 amino acids. CDR1 is SGHTA, CDR2 FQGNSA, per germline. The germline V and J ends were trimmed by 0 bases and 6 bases, with 8 bases remaining between them.

This clone was seen only a few times. At one end, the junction sequence differs from germline, possibly due to a read error. The chain combines TRBV11-2 with TRBJ2-7, with D possibly TRBD1 on 6 matching bases. The CDR3 has 13 amino acids. Germline V gene sequence: CDR1 SGHAT, CDR2 FQNNGV. The CDR3 protein is CASSLGPGQARTF. CDR3 nucleotide sequence: TGTGCCAGCAGCTTAGGGCCGGGACAAGCCCGTACGTTC.